Below are 30 T cell receptor beta chains sequenced from a single sample in a study of PD-L1 blockade in urothelial cancer. The time point: peripheral blood 6 weeks after treatment start. The repertoire was sequenced with immunoSEQ multiplex PCR; TCRdb's copy has only in-frame clones and lacks some. The sample has some 110,000 clones, 85% to 95% seen once. The sample here was PBMCs, taken around atezolizumab (anti-PD-L1) treatment. The receptors were sampled from a man aged 55 to 70 with urothelial cancer.

The chain joins TRBV5-1 to TRBJ2-3; D is unclear. This CDR3 comprises 18 residues. The V end lost 1 base, the J end lost 0 bases, and 18 bases lay between the germline ends. The germline gives CDR1 SGHRS, CDR2 YFSETQ. CDR3 nucleotides: TGCGCCAGCAGCTTGTTCCGGTCCGCGGCCACTAGCACAGATACGCAGTATTTT. Translation: CASSLFRSAATSTDTQYF.

The CDR3 loop reads CAWSLKGGGYNEQFF. The CDR3 nucleotides are TGTGCCTGGAGTCTGAAAGGGGGCGGCTACAATGAGCAGTTCTTC. The gene calls are TRBV30 and TRBJ2-1; 7 bases line up with TRBD1. There are 15 residues in the CDR3. After removal of 2 bases from V and 3 bases from J, the junction contained 7 bases not matched to a gene. Per germline, CDR1 GTSNPN and CDR2 SVGIG (reference sequence).

This rearrangement joins TRBV7-6 to TRBJ2-7; D gene ambiguous. Trimming pared 1 base from V and 0 bases from J, leaving 7 bases between. CDR1 SGHVS and CDR2 FNYEAQ come from the germline V gene. This CDR3 is 14 amino acids long. In nucleotides, the CDR3 is TGTGCCAGCAGCTTAGGTACTACCTCCTACGAGCAGTACTTC. Translated, it gives CASSLGTTSYEQYF. Based on the CDR3 plus reference TRBV7-6 and TRBJ2-7, the full variable domain is GAGVSQSPRYKVTKRGQDVALRCDPISGHVSLYWYRQALGQGPEFLTYFNYEAQQDKSGLPNDRFSAERPEGSISTLTIQRTEQRDSAMYRCASSLGTTSYEQYFGPGTRLTVT.

The V gene is TRBV30, the J gene TRBJ1-1, with 9 positions matching TRBD1. J gave up 0 bases and V 3 bases, and 14 bases lay outside the gene matches. Germline CDR1 and CDR2: GTSNPN and SVGIG (reference sequence). The CDR3 consists of 18 residues. CDR3 bases: TGTGCCTGGAGGGGTAGGGGACAGGGCCTCCTTGTGAACACTGAAGCTTTCTTT. It codes for CAWRGRGQGLLVNTEAFF.

This clone was observed a single time. This rearrangement joins TRBV30 to TRBJ2-2, with 8 bases that match TRBD2. The CDR3 runs 15 residues. Trimming took 1 base from V and 7 from J; bases not matched to a gene: 8. Germline V CDR1 and CDR2: GTSNPN, SVGIG (reference sequence). The CDR3 spells CAWSGSGSEIGELFF. The CDR3 nucleotides read TGTGCCTGGAGTGGAAGCGGGAGTGAGATCGGGGAGCTGTTTTTT.

The gene calls are TRBV28 and TRBJ1-1, with 9 bases matching TRBD1. The J segment lost 4 bases and the V segment lost 2 bases, leaving 5 bases of the junction unmatched. Germline CDR1 MDHEN, CDR2 SYDVKM. The CDR3 extends over 15 amino acids. This CDR3 reads CASSLGTGRGTEAFF. The CDR3 bases are TGTGCCAGCAGTTTAGGGACAGGGCGAGGCACTGAAGCTTTCTTT.

This chain uses TRBV11-2 with TRBJ2-7, with 7 bases lining up with TRBD1. This CDR3 has 15 residues. J was trimmed by 1 base and V by 0 bases; bases with no gene match: 3. The germline CDR1 and CDR2 sequences are SGHAT and FQNNGV. CDR3 loop: CASSLDRGQSYEQYF. The CDR3 DNA follows: TGTGCCAGCAGCTTAGACCGGGGACAGTCCTACGAGCAGTACTTC.

The CDR3 region is CASSLQGTITDTQYF. The CDR3 region has the DNA TGCGCCAGCAGCTTACAAGGGACTATAACAGATACGCAGTATTTT. This chain connects TRBV5-1 to TRBJ2-3; 7 bases align to TRBD2. The germline CDR1 and CDR2 sequences are SGHRS and YFSETQ. With V trimmed by 2 bases and J by 3 bases, 6 bases remained unmatched. CDR3 size: 15 residues.

V and J are TRBV5-8 and TRBJ1-2; 8 bases are a match to TRBD1. From germline, CDR1 is SGHTS and CDR2 YDEGEE. Germline trimming cut 4 bases from V and 5 bases from J; bases unmatched to any gene: 10. This CDR3 region has 15 residues. CDR3 nucleotide sequence: TGTGCCAGCAGCCTTAGGACAGGGCAAGGGTATGGCTACACCTTC. Its protein product is CASSLRTGQGYGYTF.

J is TRBJ2-7 and V is TRBV9, with TRBD1 matching 10 bases. J gave up 4 bases and V 2 bases, and 6 bases lay outside the gene matches. The germline CDR1 and CDR2 sequences are SGDLS and YYNGEE. The CDR3 sequence is 15 residues long. The CDR3 sequence: CASSVTGTGEYEQYF. CDR3 nucleotide sequence: TGTGCCAGCAGCGTGACCGGGACAGGGGAATACGAGCAGTACTTC.

The rearrangement links TRBV6-4 to TRBJ2-3; D is uncertain. V shed 4 bases and J shed 0 bases, with 8 bases lying between them. Looked up from germline, CDR1 is MRHNA and CDR2 is SNTAGT. CDR3 length: 14 residues. The CDR3 spells CASSAFFSTDTQYF. CDR3 DNA: TGTGCCAGCAGTGCGTTTTTTAGCACAGATACGCAGTATTTT.

This clone came up once. The V and J genes are TRBV18 and TRBJ1-5, with D possibly TRBD1 on 6 matching bases. V shed 0 bases and J shed 11 bases, with 20 bases lying between them. This CDR3 has 16 amino acids. The germline V gene encodes CDR1 KGHSH and CDR2 LQKENI. The chain's CDR3 is CASSPPGGRALGTQHF. The CDR3 nucleotides read TGTGCCAGCTCACCACCAGGGGGAAGGGCCTTGGGAACCCAGCATTTT.

This chain uses TRBV7-2 with TRBJ1-1; possible D gene TRBD1, 5 bases. The germline CDR1 and CDR2 sequences are SGHTA and FQGNSA. Trimming took 3 bases from V and 1 from J, leaving 12 bases between them. The CDR3 extends over 15 amino acids. The CDR3 region is CASSFSRQPNTEAFF. The DNA for the CDR3 is TGTGCCAGCAGCTTCTCTAGACAGCCGAACACTGAAGCTTTCTTT.

V usage is TRBV4-3 and J usage is TRBJ1-1; D may be TRBD1 (6 bases). Germline CDR1 reads LGHNA; CDR2 reads YSLEER. The CDR3 covers 13 residues. V was shortened by 0 bases and J by 6 bases, with 8 bases between the two germline ends. CDR3 sequence: CASSQEQGSEAFF. The CDR3, as DNA: TGCGCCAGCAGCCAAGAACAGGGATCTGAAGCTTTCTTT.

The genes are TRBV1 and TRBJ2-7; the table's TRBD2 call for D was not verified on the DNA. TRBV1 is shown as a pseudogene. CDR3 length: 15 residues. CDR3: CTSITPAGGAYEQYF. The DNA of the CDR3 is TGCACCAGCATCACCCCAGCGGGAGGGGCCTACGAGCAGTACTTC.

This chain uses TRBV2 with TRBJ2-3; weak D call: TRBD2 (6 bases). The CDR3 has 14 residues. V lost 8 bases and J lost 0, with 12 bases in between. Germline CDR1 and CDR2: SNHLY and FYNNEI. CDR3 protein: CASQGDLSTDTQYF. Here the CDR3 DNA reads TGTGCCAGCCAAGGGGACTTAAGCACAGATACGCAGTATTTT.

The chain links TRBV5-1 to TRBJ2-7, with D maybe TRBD1 (7 bases). Germline assignment: CDR1 SGHRS and CDR2 YFSETQ. The ends were cut back, 4 bases at V and 6 bases at J, with 20 bases in the middle. The CDR3 covers 15 residues. CDR3 region: CASSPRGRPGGEQYF. As DNA, the CDR3 is TGCGCCAGCAGCCCGCGAGGGAGGCCAGGGGGCGAGCAGTACTTC.

V usage is TRBV7-2 and J usage is TRBJ2-3; weak D call: TRBD1 (6 bases). The germline V gene has CDR1 SGHTA and CDR2 FQGNSA. This CDR3 region has 14 residues. V dropped 1 base and J dropped 4 bases, with 9 bases sitting between them. CDR3: CASSLDRAADTQYF. Written as DNA, the CDR3 is TGTGCCAGCAGCTTAGACAGGGCCGCAGATACGCAGTATTTT.

In its sample, this clone was seen once. This chain connects TRBV6-5 to TRBJ2-7; 7 bases map to TRBD2. V lost 6 bases to trimming and J lost 1 base; unmatched junction nucleotides: 6. Germline-derived CDR1 and CDR2 are MNHEY and SVGAGI. There are 14 residues in the CDR3. CDR3 residues: CASSPASGSYEQYF. DNA for the CDR3: TGTGCCAGCAGCCCCGCTAGCGGATCCTACGAGCAGTACTTC.

CDR3 region: CASSQASGLTYEQYF. DNA of the CDR3: TGTGCCAGCAGCCAAGCTAGCGGGCTTACCTACGAGCAGTACTTC. The rearrangement uses TRBV4-2 and TRBJ2-7; 8 positions agree with TRBD2. With V trimmed by 1 base and J by 2 bases, 4 bases remained unmatched. This CDR3 spans 15 amino acids. The germline V gene has CDR1 LGHNA and CDR2 YNFKEQ.

The rearrangement links TRBV10-3 to TRBJ1-5; the match to TRBD1 covers 8 bases. Losses at the gene ends were 2 bases for V and 9 bases for J; bases not matched to a gene: 3. CDR1 and CDR2 (germline): ENHRY, SYGVKD. The CDR3 spans 13 residues. CDR3 coding DNA: TGTGCCATCAGTGAGGGACAGGGTGCGCCCCAGCATTTT. It is translated as CAISEGQGAPQHF.

The chain has TRBV2 and TRBJ2-7, with 11 bases lining up with TRBD2. Germline V gene sequence: CDR1 SNHLY, CDR2 FYNNEI. The junction had 5 bases not matched to a gene; V was cut back by 2 bases and J by 2 bases. The CDR3 loop spans 16 amino acids. The CDR3 DNA reads TGTGCCAGCAGTGAAAGGGCTAGCGGGGGGCCCTACGAGCAGTACTTC. Protein product: CASSERASGGPYEQYF.

This sequence joins TRBV9 and TRBJ1-2, with D maybe TRBD1 (5 bases). The CDR3 length is 16 residues. V lost 0 bases to trimming and J lost 4 bases, with 16 bases between them. The germline V gene has CDR1 SGDLS and CDR2 YYNGEE. CDR3 nucleotides: TGTGCCAGCAGCGTAGAGAGCACAAGGGGTTTCTATGGCTACACCTTC. As protein: CASSVESTRGFYGYTF.

With respect to this clone: Different DNA sequences within this sample yield the same CDR3. The rearrangement joins TRBV6-6 to TRBJ2-1; D is perhaps TRBD1 (5 bases). Deletions cut 6 bases from V and 0 bases from J, with 12 bases between. This CDR3 has 15 amino acids. In germline, CDR1 is MNHNY, CDR2 SVGAGI (reference sequence). CDR3 sequence: CASSLGAPSYNEQFF. The CDR3, as DNA: TGTGCCAGCAGCTTAGGGGCCCCCTCCTACAATGAGCAGTTCTTC.

This chain uses TRBV6-1 with TRBJ1-5; 7 nucleotides line up with TRBD1. The CDR3 sequence is 15 residues long. Unmatched junction bases numbered 11, after V lost 5 bases and J lost 7 bases. The germline V gene encodes CDR1 MNHNS and CDR2 SASEGT. CDR3 DNA sequence: TGTGCCAGCAGTACCCGACAGGGCGAAGGCCAGCCCCAGCATTTT. Translating gives CASSTRQGEGQPQHF.

This chain uses TRBV7-8 with TRBJ2-5; 8 bases line up with TRBD2. The CDR3 spans 14 residues. Per the germline V gene, CDR1 is SGHVS and CDR2 is FQNEAQ. J lost 6 bases, V lost 5 bases, and 8 bases had no gene match. Here the CDR3 reads CASSPSGRRKTQYF. CDR3 DNA sequence: TGTGCCAGCAGCCCGAGCGGGAGAAGGAAGACCCAGTACTTC.

The CDR3 sequence: CASSLAGTGSETQYF. The CDR3 DNA reads as TGTGCCAGCAGCTTAGCGGGGACAGGGAGCGAGACCCAGTACTTC. The V call is TRBV11-3, the J call TRBJ2-5, with TRBD1 matching 9 bases. V shed 1 base, J shed 5 bases, and the junction held 5 bases outside the gene matches. The CDR3 is 15 amino acids. Per the germline V gene, CDR1 is SGHNT and CDR2 is YENEEA.

The gene calls are TRBV29-1 and TRBJ1-2; D not resolved. Looked up from germline, CDR1 is SQVTM and CDR2 is ANQGSEA. The V and J ends lost 6 bases and 8 bases respectively, with 16 bases between them. The CDR3 contains 12 residues. This CDR3 reads CSVYSPGNGYTF. CDR3 in DNA: TGCAGCGTATATTCACCGGGGAACGGCTACACCTTC.

With respect to this clone: This sample includes further DNA sequences coding for the same CDR3. The genes are TRBV5-1 and TRBJ1-1; possible D gene TRBD1, 5 bases. V lost 4 bases, J lost 1 base, and 8 bases lay in between. Germline CDR1 is SGHRS and CDR2 is YFSETQ. The CDR3 totals 13 residues. CDR3 coding DNA: TGCGCCAGCAGCCTCGACAGGAACACTGAAGCTTTCTTT. This translates into CASSLDRNTEAFF.

Only a few counts were recorded for this clone. The rearrangement uses TRBV5-5 and TRBJ2-2, with no clear D. Trimming cost V 3 bases and J 1 base, with 13 bases left between them. The CDR3 totals 16 residues. Germline CDR1 SGHKS, CDR2 YYEKEE (reference sequence). CDR3: CASSSATGWNTGELFF. In DNA form, the CDR3 reads TGTGCCAGCAGCTCCGCGACCGGGTGGAACACCGGGGAGCTGTTTTTT.